The 3 T cell receptor beta chains listed next were all sequenced from one sample in a study of cytomegalovirus exposure and HLA in healthy donors. Primers: 60 Vbeta forward and 13 Jbeta reverse. Some clones are missing from TCRdb's copy, which holds only in-frame ones; the method was immunoSEQ multiplex PCR. The sample includes about 170,000 clones, 76% of them seen just once. Sequences were obtained from PBMCs. The receptors shown here come from a female donor in good health and CMV-seronegative.

The V and J genes are TRBV7-2 and TRBJ2-5, with TRBD1 matching 7 bases. V gave up 4 bases and J gave up 3 bases; unmatched junction bases: 5. The CDR3 length is 14 residues. The germline V gene encodes CDR1 SGHTA and CDR2 FQGNSA. The CDR3 loop is CASSYDRVKETQYF. The CDR3 bases are TGTGCCAGCAGCTATGACAGGGTAAAAGAGACCCAGTACTTC.

The rearrangement joins TRBV5-1 to TRBJ2-3, with D unclear. The length of the CDR3 is 13 residues. The V end was cut by 4 bases, the J end by 4 bases, with 10 bases between. Germline CDR1 SGHRS, CDR2 YFSETQ. This CDR3 is CASSESNPDTQYF. The CDR3 nucleotides are TGCGCCAGCAGCGAGTCCAACCCAGATACGCAGTATTTT.

This clone was observed a few times. The chain is built from TRBV7-9 and TRBJ1-1; D call uncertain. CDR1 and CDR2 (germline): SEHNR, FQNEAQ (reference sequence). CDR3 length: 12 amino acids. Trimming took off 5 bases at V and 3 bases at J, with 7 bases between the two ends. The CDR3 region is CASSLRDTEAFF. CDR3 DNA sequence: TGTGCCAGCAGCCTTCGGGACACTGAAGCTTTCTTT. The whole variable domain, filled in from reference TRBV7-9 and TRBJ1-1, reads DTGVSQNPRHKITKRGQNVTFRCDPISEHNRLYWYRQTLGQGPEFLTYFQNEAQLEKSRLLSDRFSAERPKGSFSTLEIQRTEQGDSAMYLCASSLRDTEAFFGQGTRLTVV.